The clone carrying this TCR beta chain has only a few counts. No antigen is known for it. V lost 3 bases and J lost 0, with 18 bases in between. This CDR3 has 18 residues. CDR1 MDHEN and CDR2 SYDVKM come from the germline V gene. The study ran its PCR with 60 Vbeta and 13 Jbeta primers. Sequenced by immunoSEQ multiplex PCR; TCRdb stores in-frame clones only, minus some. The profile shows some 90,000 clones, approximately 70% of them singletons. The sample comes from a study of cytomegalovirus exposure and HLA in healthy donors. General study findings and limits: The HLA-A and HLA-B alleles of most subjects were reportedly predicted accurately from TCR beta sequences. A later analysis reportedly found fewer N-insertions in an Asian-associated ancestry cluster than the roughly 680-donor mean. In vitro confirmation showed three CMV-associated chains to be CMV antigen specific.

The chain uses TRBV28 and TRBJ2-1, with a weak D call TRBD2 (6 bases). The sequence derives from a man aged 50 or older in good health and CMV-seronegative. The specimen sequenced was PBMCs. The CDR3 bases are TGTGCCAGCAGTTTCTCGGCGGGGTGGGTAAGCTCCTACAATGAGCAGTTCTTC. This encodes CASSFSAGWVSSYNEQFF.